Following are 3 T cell receptor beta chains from one sample sequenced in a study of blood T cell repertoires in COVID-19 (dated by TCRdb to the early 2020s). The library was prepared using the immunoSEQ multiplex PCR assay. In its TCRdb copy, this immuneACCESS table keeps in-frame sequences only and misses some clones. Where compared with another copy, unresolved V genes explain less than half of these, and the others have no known cause. The sample table shows tens of thousands of clones, and about 82% are seen once. The ten biggest clones cover 55% to 60% of the sample. Sequenced input: peripheral blood. The receptors come from a man in his sixties or seventies with acute or convalescent COVID-19.

This sequence joins TRBV9 and TRBJ2-3; D is possibly TRBD2 (6 bases). Per the germline V gene, CDR1 is SGDLS and CDR2 is YYNGEE. V lost 1 base and J 0 bases, leaving 12 bases between the germline ends. This CDR3 contains 16 residues. CDR3 in DNA: TGTGCCAGCAGCGTACAGGAGGGATCTAGCACAGATACGCAGTATTTT. Protein: CASSVQEGSSTDTQYF.

The V gene is TRBV5-4, the J gene TRBJ2-7; 7 nucleotides agree with TRBD1. Per the germline V gene, CDR1 is SGHNT and CDR2 is YYREEE (reference sequence). This CDR3 contains 15 residues. The V and J ends lost 4 bases and 3 bases, in that order; junction bases with no gene match: 10. CDR3 sequence reads: CASSPGTEKNYEQYF. The CDR3 bases are TGTGCCAGCAGCCCGGGGACAGAAAAGAACTACGAGCAGTACTTC.

The gene calls are TRBV30 and TRBJ1-2; TRBD1 is a possible D gene (6 bases). V dropped 0 bases and J dropped 2 bases, with 10 bases sitting between them. CDR1 is GTSNPN, CDR2 SVGIG, per germline (reference sequence). This CDR3 is 14 amino acids long. The CDR3 is CAWSVHRANYGYTF. CDR3 nucleotide sequence: TGTGCCTGGAGTGTACACAGGGCAAACTATGGCTACACCTTC.